This T cell receptor beta chain was observed in a study of PD-1 blockade in classical Hodgkin lymphoma. Assay used: immunoSEQ multiplex PCR; TCRdb lists only in-frame clones, some missing. Of approximately 84,000 clones in the sample, around 90% were seen once. The CDR3 is 12 amino acids. Germline CDR1 MNHEY, CDR2 SMNVEV (reference sequence). Trimming took 11 bases from V and 5 from J, leaving 16 bases between them. Each patient's relapse followed autologous stem cell transplantation, and brentuximab vedotin exposure varied. As regards this clone: Antigen: not known.

Notes on the study in general: Relapsed/refractory patients reportedly had the lowest baseline TCR diversity, below newly diagnosed patients, who were below healthy donors.

The sequence was obtained from a human donor with classical Hodgkin lymphoma. The sequenced sample was peripheral blood mononuclear cells (PBMCs), obtained at baseline. This chain joins TRBV27 and TRBJ2-7; TRBD1 might be the D (6 bases). In DNA form, the CDR3 reads TGTGCCTCTGGACAGAATGGGAACGAGCAGTACTTC. Translation: CASGQNGNEQYF.